This T cell receptor (beta chain) is drawn from a study of CD4 T cells in relation to SARS-CoV-2 and coronaviruses. Libraries were prepared by immunoSEQ multiplex PCR; TCRdb keeps only in-frame clonotypes and omits some of them. This table holds 20,000 to 25,000 clones, over 70% found once. Before the COVID-19 pandemic, during about 2010-2018, CD4+ T cells were taken from unexposed donors. Isolation of CD4+ T cells took place after around 11 days in culture. About this clone: Its antigen remains unidentified.

CDR3 length: 13 residues. Germline V gene data show CDR1 as KGHDR and CDR2 as SFDVKD. V dropped 6 bases and J dropped 2 bases, with 10 bases sitting between them. This sequence originates from a human donor in good health. This chain joins TRBV24-1 and TRBJ2-7, with a tentative D call TRBD2 (5 bases). Source material: CD4+ T cells from PBMCs, cultured in vitro. The chain's CDR3 is CATSSGVPYEQYF. The CDR3 DNA is TGTGCCACCAGTAGCGGAGTCCCCTACGAGCAGTACTTC.